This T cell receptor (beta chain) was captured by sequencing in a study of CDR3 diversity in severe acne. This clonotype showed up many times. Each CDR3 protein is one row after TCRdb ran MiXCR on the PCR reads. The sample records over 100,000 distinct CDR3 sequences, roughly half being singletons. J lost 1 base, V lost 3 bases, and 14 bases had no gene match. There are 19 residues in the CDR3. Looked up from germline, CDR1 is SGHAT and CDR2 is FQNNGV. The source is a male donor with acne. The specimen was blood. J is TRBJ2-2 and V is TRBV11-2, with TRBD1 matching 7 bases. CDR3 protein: CASSFPRDSALGNTGELFF. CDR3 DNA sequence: TGTGCCAGCAGCTTTCCCCGGGACAGCGCACTGGGGAACACCGGGGAGCTGTTTTTT.